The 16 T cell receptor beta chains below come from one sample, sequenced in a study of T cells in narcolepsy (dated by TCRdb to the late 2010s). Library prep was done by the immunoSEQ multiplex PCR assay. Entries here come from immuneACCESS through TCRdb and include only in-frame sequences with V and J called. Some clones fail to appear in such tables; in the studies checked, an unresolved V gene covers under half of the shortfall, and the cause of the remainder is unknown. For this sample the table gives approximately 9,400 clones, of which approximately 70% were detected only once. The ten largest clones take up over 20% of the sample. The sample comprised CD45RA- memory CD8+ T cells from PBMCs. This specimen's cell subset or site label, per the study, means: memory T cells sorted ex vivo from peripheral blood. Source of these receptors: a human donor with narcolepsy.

In DNA form, the CDR3 reads TGCGCCAGCGGCCGAGTTATTCGAGTCAACAATGAGCAGTTCTTC. It translates to CASGRVIRVNNEQFF. The rearrangement joins TRBV4-1 to TRBJ2-1; no firm D call. This CDR3 comprises 15 residues. Trimming removed 8 bases at V and 5 bases at J, with 19 bases between. The germline V gene has CDR1 MGHRA and CDR2 YSYEKL.

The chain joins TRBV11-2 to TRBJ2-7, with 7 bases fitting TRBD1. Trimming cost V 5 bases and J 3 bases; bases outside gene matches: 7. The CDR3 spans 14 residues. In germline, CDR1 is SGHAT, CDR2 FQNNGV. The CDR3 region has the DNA TGTGCCAGCAGCCGACGGGCAGGGGGCTACGAGCAGTACTTC. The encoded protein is CASSRRAGGYEQYF.

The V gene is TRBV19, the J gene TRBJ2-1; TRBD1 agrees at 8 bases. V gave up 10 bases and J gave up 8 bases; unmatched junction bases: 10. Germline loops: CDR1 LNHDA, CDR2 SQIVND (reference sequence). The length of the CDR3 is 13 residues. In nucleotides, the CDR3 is TGTGCCACAATTAGCAGGGGGCGTTATGAGCAGTTCTTC. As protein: CATISRGRYEQFF.

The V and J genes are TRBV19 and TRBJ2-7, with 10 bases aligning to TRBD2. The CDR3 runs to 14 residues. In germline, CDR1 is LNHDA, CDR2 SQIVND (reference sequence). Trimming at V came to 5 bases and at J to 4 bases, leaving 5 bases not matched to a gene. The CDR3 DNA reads TGTGCCAGTAGTGGACTAGCGGACGTTTACGAGCAGTACTTC. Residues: CASSGLADVYEQYF.

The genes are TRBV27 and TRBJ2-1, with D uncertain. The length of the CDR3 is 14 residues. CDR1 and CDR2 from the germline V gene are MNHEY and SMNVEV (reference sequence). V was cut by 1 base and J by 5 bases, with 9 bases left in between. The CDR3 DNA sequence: TGTGCCAGCAGTTTATTGGGATCAAACAATGAGCAGTTCTTC. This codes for CASSLLGSNNEQFF.

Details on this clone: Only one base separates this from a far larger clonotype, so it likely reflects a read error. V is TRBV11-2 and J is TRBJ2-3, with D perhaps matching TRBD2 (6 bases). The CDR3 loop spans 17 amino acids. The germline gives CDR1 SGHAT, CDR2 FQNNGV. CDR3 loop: CSSILITAGWETDTQYF. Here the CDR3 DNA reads TGTTCCAGCATCCTCATAACCGCGGGGTGGGAGACAGATACGCAGTATTTT.

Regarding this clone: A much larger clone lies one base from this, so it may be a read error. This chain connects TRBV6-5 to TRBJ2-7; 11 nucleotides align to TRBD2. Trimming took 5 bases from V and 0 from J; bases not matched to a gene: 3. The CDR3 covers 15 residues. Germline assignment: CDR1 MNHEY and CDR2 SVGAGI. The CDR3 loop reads CASSSLAGGSYEQYF. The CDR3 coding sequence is TGTGCCAGCAGTAGCCTAGCGGGGGGCTCCTACGAGCAGTACTTC.

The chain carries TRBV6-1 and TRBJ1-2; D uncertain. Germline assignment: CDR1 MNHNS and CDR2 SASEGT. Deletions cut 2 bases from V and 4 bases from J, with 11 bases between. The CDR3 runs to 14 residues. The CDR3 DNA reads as TGTGCCAGCAGTGAACCGCGGGAGGTCTATGGCTACACCTTC. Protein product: CASSEPREVYGYTF.

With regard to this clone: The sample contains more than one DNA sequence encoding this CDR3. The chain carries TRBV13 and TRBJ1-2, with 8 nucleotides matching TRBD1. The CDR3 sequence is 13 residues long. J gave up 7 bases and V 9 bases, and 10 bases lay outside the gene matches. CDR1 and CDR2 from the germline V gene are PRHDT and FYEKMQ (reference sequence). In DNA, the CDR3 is TGTGCCAGTACAGGGGGGCGGGGGCTTGGCTACACCTTC. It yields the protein CASTGGRGLGYTF.

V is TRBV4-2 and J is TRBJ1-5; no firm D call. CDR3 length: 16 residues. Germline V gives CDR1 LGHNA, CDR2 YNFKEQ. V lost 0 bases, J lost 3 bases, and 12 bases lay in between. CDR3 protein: CASSQEFGVYNQPQHF. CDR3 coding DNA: TGTGCCAGCAGCCAAGAGTTCGGGGTCTACAATCAGCCCCAGCATTTT.

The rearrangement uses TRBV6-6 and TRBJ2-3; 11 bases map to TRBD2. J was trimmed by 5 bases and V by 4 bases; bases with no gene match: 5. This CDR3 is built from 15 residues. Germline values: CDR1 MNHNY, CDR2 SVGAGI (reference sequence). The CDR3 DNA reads TGTGCCAGCAGTTTACTAGCGGGGGTGGTAGATACGCAGTATTTT. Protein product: CASSLLAGVVDTQYF.

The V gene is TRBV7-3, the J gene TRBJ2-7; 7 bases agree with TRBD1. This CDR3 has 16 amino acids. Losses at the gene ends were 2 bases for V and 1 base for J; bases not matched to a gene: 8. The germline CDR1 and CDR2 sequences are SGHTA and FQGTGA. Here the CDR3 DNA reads TGTGCCAGCAGCTTATCCCTAGGGACAGTTTCCTACGAGCAGTACTTC. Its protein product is CASSLSLGTVSYEQYF.

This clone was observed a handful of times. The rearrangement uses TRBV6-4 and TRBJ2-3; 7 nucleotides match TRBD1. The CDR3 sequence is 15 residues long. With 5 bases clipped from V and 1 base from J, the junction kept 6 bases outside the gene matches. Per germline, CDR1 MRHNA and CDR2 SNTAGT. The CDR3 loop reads CASSPDRVGTDTQYF. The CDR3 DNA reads TGTGCCAGCAGTCCCGACAGGGTTGGCACAGATACGCAGTATTTT.

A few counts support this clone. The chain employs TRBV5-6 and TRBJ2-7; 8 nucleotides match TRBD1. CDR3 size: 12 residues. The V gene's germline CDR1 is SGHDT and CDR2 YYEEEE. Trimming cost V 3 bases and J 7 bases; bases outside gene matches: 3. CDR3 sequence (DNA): TGTGCCAGCAGCTCCCGGGACAGGGAGCAGTACTTC. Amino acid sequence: CASSSRDREQYF.

The CDR3 DNA reads as TGTGCCAGCATCCCTACCTTAAGGCTTCAAGAGACCCAGTACTTC. This encodes CASIPTLRLQETQYF. V and J are TRBV7-6 and TRBJ2-5; no clear D gene. The CDR3 is made up of 15 amino acids. V was shortened by 7 bases and J by 2 bases, with 17 bases between the two germline ends. The V gene's germline CDR1 is SGHVS and CDR2 FNYEAQ.

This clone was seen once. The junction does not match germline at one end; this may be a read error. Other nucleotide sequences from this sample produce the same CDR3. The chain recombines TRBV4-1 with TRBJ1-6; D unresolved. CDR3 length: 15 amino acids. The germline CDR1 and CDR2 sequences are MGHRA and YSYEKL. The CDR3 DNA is TGTGCCAGCAGCCTGGGAGTTCCCTATAATTCACCCCTCCACTTT. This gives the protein CASSLGVPYNSPLHF.